This TCR beta chain was sequenced during a study of monozygotic twins with cystic fibrosis. Study outcomes and limitations: Co-twins had the most similar V usage for 13 of 16 pairs, J for 8. Monozygotic CF twin pairs shared significantly more nucleotide-identical clonotypes than unrelated CF individuals did.

About this clone: Its specificity is not known.

This CDR3 contains 13 residues. Germline lookup yields CDR1 MNHEY and CDR2 SVGAGI. V was shortened by 6 bases and J by 2 bases, with 11 bases between the two germline ends. TCRdb's table, derived via immunoSEQ multiplex PCR, lists solely in-frame clones and lacks some. The repertoire holds around 20,000 clones, with more than 75% as singletons. This receptor was identified in a woman in her twenties or thirties with cystic fibrosis. The chain couples TRBV6-5 to TRBJ2-7; D not certain. The material sequenced was blood. CDR3 sequence reads: CASSSGTTYEQYF. The CDR3 region has the DNA TGTGCCAGCAGCTCCGGTACCACCTACGAGCAGTACTTC.